Listed here are 26 T cell receptor beta chains from one sample, sequenced in a study of regulatory T cells in long-lasting Graves disease. As to time point: newly diagnosed GD, antithyroid drugs for less than 3 months. Making the TCR library involved RNA that had been extracted from PBMCs. Assembly of TCR beta libraries relied on iRepertoire HTBI primers together with Arm-PCR of CDR3 regions. TCRdb reprocessed the multiplex PCR reads via MiXCR and lists one record per CDR3 protein. The sample contains approximately 350,000 distinct CDR3 sequences, about an eighth of which appear only once. The sample also formed part of further work on T cells in Graves' hyperthyroidism and ophthalmopathy.

This specimen was peripheral blood mononuclear cells (PBMCs), taken at new diagnosis, from a patient treated with antithyroid drugs. The receptors stem from a woman younger than 35 with Graves disease.

A few counts support this clonotype. The genes are TRBV4-2 and TRBJ2-5; 12 bases fit TRBD2. Germline CDR1 reads LGHNA; CDR2 reads YNFKEQ. The ends lost 1 base at V and 2 bases at J; junction bases unmatched: 5. The length of the CDR3 is 17 residues. CDR3 loop: CASSQAGLAGGQETQYF. CDR3 nucleotide sequence: TGTGCCAGCAGCCAAGCCGGGCTAGCGGGGGGGCAAGAGACCCAGTACTTC.

In this sample, this clonotype turned up a few times. In nucleotides, the CDR3 is TGTGCCAGTAGTATGGGCCGGGGGCCGGTGAACACTGAAGCTTTCTTT. Its protein is CASSMGRGPVNTEAFF. The rearrangement links TRBV19 to TRBJ1-1; D is perhaps TRBD1 (6 bases). V was clipped by 3 bases and J by 0 bases, with 14 bases between them. This CDR3 region has 16 residues. Germline lookup yields CDR1 LNHDA and CDR2 SQIVND (reference sequence). The full variable domain, in which reference TRBV19 and TRBJ1-1 provide the parts outside the CDR3, is DGGITQSPKYLFRKEGQNVTLSCEQNLNHDAMYWYRQDPGQGLRLIYYSQIVNDFQKGDIAEGYSVSREKKESFPLTVTSAQKNPTAFYLCASSMGRGPVNTEAFFGQGTRLTVV.

This clonotype was counted many times. The rearrangement joins TRBV7-2 to TRBJ1-1; no clear D gene. Germline V gene data show CDR1 as SGHTA and CDR2 as FQGNSA. The germline V and J ends were trimmed by 6 bases and 1 base, with 12 bases remaining between them. This CDR3 contains 14 residues. The CDR3 spells CASRTGLWNTEAFF. For the CDR3, the DNA is TGTGCCAGCAGGACCGGACTTTGGAACACTGAAGCTTTCTTT.

The gene calls are TRBV20-1 and TRBJ2-2; 12 bases fit TRBD2. In germline, CDR1 is DFQATT, CDR2 SNEGSKA (reference sequence). This CDR3 has 16 amino acids. The J segment lost 6 bases and the V segment lost 0 bases, leaving 5 bases of the junction unmatched. The CDR3 nucleotides are TGCAGTGCTAGAGAGACTAGCGGGAGTGTAGCCGGGGAGCTGTTTTTT. This translates into CSARETSGSVAGELFF.

In DNA, the CDR3 is TGTGCCAGCACTGCCGGGACATTGGACTACGAGCAGTACTTC. Encoded protein: CASTAGTLDYEQYF. This chain connects TRBV2 to TRBJ2-7; tentatively, D is TRBD1 (6 bases). The V gene's germline CDR1 is SNHLY and CDR2 FYNNEI. CDR3 length: 14 amino acids. Trimming shortened V by 7 bases and J by 3 bases, and 16 bases separated the two germline ends.

In regard to this clonotype: The junction departs from the called germline gene at one end, perhaps through a read error. The rearrangement uses TRBV12-3 or TRBV12-4 and TRBJ2-7; possibly TRBD1 for D (6 bases). CDR3 length: 15 residues. The CDR3 here is CASSLGGPYGDDQCF. DNA of the CDR3: TGTGCCAGCAGTTTAGGGGGGCCTTATGGCGACGATCAGTGCTTC.

This clonotype was counted between two and nine times. The chain joins TRBV20-1 to TRBJ2-1, with D possibly TRBD2 on 5 matching bases. The length of the CDR3 is 13 residues. The germline gives CDR1 DFQATT, CDR2 SNEGSKA (reference sequence). Trimming pared 6 bases from V and 3 bases from J, leaving 12 bases between. The CDR3 is CSAPRAVYNEQFF. In nucleotides, the CDR3 is TGCAGTGCCCCGCGGGCGGTCTACAATGAGCAGTTCTTC.

This clonotype has only a few counts. J is TRBJ2-3 and V is TRBV29-1; D is undetermined. Germline-derived CDR1 and CDR2 are SQVTM and ANQGSEA. This CDR3 region has 14 residues. The germline V and J ends were trimmed by 5 bases and 3 bases, with 15 bases remaining between them. Written as DNA, the CDR3 is TGCAGCGTTCCCCCGGGTTTACGGACAGATACGCAGTATTTT. Its translation: CSVPPGLRTDTQYF.

To note about this clonotype: It may be a read error: a sequence one base away is much more abundant. The V call is TRBV7-9, the J call TRBJ1-5, with D maybe TRBD1 (6 bases). V shed 3 bases and J shed 6 bases, with 12 bases lying between them. Germline assignment: CDR1 SEHNR and CDR2 FQNEAQ (reference sequence). The CDR3 consists of 14 residues. In DNA form, the CDR3 reads TGTGCCAGCAGCTTCGTGGGGGACATTCAGCCCCAGCATTTT. It yields the protein CASSFVGDIQPQHF.

This clonotype was counted at least ten times. J is TRBJ2-1 and V is TRBV7-3; 7 nucleotides agree with TRBD2. V trimming: 1 base; J trimming: 11 bases; junction bases outside the gene matches: 5. Per germline, CDR1 SGHTA and CDR2 FQGTGA. CDR3 length equals 13 residues. Written as DNA, the CDR3 is TGTGCCAGCAGCTTAAATAAGGGACTAAAGCAGTTCTTC. Translating gives CASSLNKGLKQFF.

This chain links TRBV7-8 with TRBJ1-5, with D possibly matching TRBD1 (5 bases). Between the trimmed V and J ends, which lost 7 bases and 2 bases, there was a span of 12 bases. Germline lookup yields CDR1 SGHVS and CDR2 FQNEAQ. The CDR3 sequence is 14 residues long. The CDR3, as DNA: TGTGCCAGCACCTTTGGGACCGGCAATCAGCCCCAGCATTTT. Protein sequence: CASTFGTGNQPQHF.

This clonotype has at least ten counts. The chain joins TRBV20-1 to TRBJ2-4; D is possibly TRBD2 (5 bases). The germline gives CDR1 DFQATT, CDR2 SNEGSKA (reference sequence). V shed 5 bases and J shed 0 bases, with 14 bases lying between them. This CDR3 is built from 15 residues. CDR3 nucleotide sequence: TGCAGTGCTGCAGACGGGGAGATAGCCAAAAACATTCAGTACTTC. It specifies CSAADGEIAKNIQYF.

This clonotype has at least ten counts. The V and J genes are TRBV6-9 and TRBJ1-2; D might be TRBD1 (5 bases). CDR1 and CDR2 (germline): MNHGY, SVAAGI. Trimming shortened V by 3 bases and J by 6 bases, and 17 bases separated the two germline ends. This CDR3 is 15 amino acids long. The CDR3: CASSYSIGGSDGYTF. CDR3 in DNA: TGTGCCAGCAGTTACTCCATTGGGGGGTCCGATGGCTACACCTTC.

At least ten counts were recorded for this clonotype. The chain uses TRBV7-9 and TRBJ1-5, with D hard to call. CDR3 length equals 12 residues. V was trimmed by 1 base and J by 9 bases, leaving 7 bases between them. Germline V gene data show CDR1 as SEHNR and CDR2 as FQNEAQ (reference sequence). CDR3 coding DNA: TGTGCCAGCAGCTTAGAGGGTCCGCCCCAGCATTTT. Protein: CASSLEGPPQHF.

The CDR3 reads CASKHGLAGVTDTQYF. As DNA, the CDR3 is TGTGCCAGCAAGCATGGACTAGCGGGGGTGACAGATACGCAGTATTTT. V is TRBV6-1 and J is TRBJ2-3, with 13 positions matching TRBD2. The CDR3 is 16 amino acids. J was trimmed by 3 bases and V by 7 bases; bases with no gene match: 7. Germline CDR1 MNHNS, CDR2 SASEGT.

The chain couples TRBV4-2 to TRBJ2-2; TRBD2 is a possible D gene (5 bases). Germline loops: CDR1 LGHNA, CDR2 YNFKEQ. Trimming cost V 3 bases and J 3 bases, with 11 bases left between them. This CDR3 has 15 residues. Written as DNA, the CDR3 is TGTGCCAGCAGCCACTTTGAGGGTGACACCGGGGAGCTGTTTTTT. It is translated as CASSHFEGDTGELFF.

This clonotype was detected many times. CDR3 nucleotide sequence: TGTGCCATCAGCGAAGACAGCACAGATACGCAGTATTTT. Protein: CAISEDSTDTQYF. This chain links TRBV10-3 with TRBJ2-3; D not certain. Germline lookup yields CDR1 ENHRY and CDR2 SYGVKD. Between the trimmed V and J ends, which lost 6 bases and 0 bases, there was a span of 7 bases. The CDR3 covers 13 residues.

The rearrangement links TRBV5-6 to TRBJ1-5; D is undetermined. Trimming shortened V by 4 bases and J by 2 bases, and 4 bases separated the two germline ends. CDR1 is SGHDT, CDR2 YYEEEE, per germline. CDR3 size: 12 residues. Here the CDR3 reads CASSNGNQPQHF. The CDR3 nucleotides read TGTGCCAGCAGCAATGGCAATCAGCCCCAGCATTTT.

In its sample, this clonotype was seen many times. This rearrangement joins TRBV12-3 or TRBV12-4 to TRBJ1-2, with a possible D match to TRBD1 (6 bases). The CDR3 consists of 13 residues. The V end was cut by 4 bases, the J end by 4 bases, with 10 bases between. CDR3 nucleotides: TGTGCCAGCAGTTCCGGGACATTCTATGGCTACACCTTC. Protein sequence: CASSSGTFYGYTF.

This clonotype has at least ten counts. This sequence joins TRBV18 and TRBJ1-1; maybe TRBD1 (5 bases). Germline lookup yields CDR1 KGHSH and CDR2 LQKENI. The CDR3 totals 13 residues. V was shortened by 1 base and J by 8 bases, with 11 bases between the two germline ends. Written as DNA, the CDR3 is TGTGCCAGCTCACCACAGACAGACCACGAAGCTTTCTTT. Translation: CASSPQTDHEAFF.

This clonotype appeared many times. The chain is built from TRBV15 and TRBJ2-1, with a weak D call TRBD1 (6 bases). V lost 3 bases and J 6 bases, leaving 18 bases between the germline ends. This CDR3 is built from 16 residues. Per the germline V gene, CDR1 is LNHNV and CDR2 is YYDKDF (reference sequence). CDR3 bases: TGTGCCACCAGCAGGTTCGGGTCAGGGGTAGGCAATGAGCAGTTCTTC. It codes for CATSRFGSGVGNEQFF.

In this sample, this clonotype turned up many times. The V call is TRBV18, the J call TRBJ1-1; TRBD1 might be the D (5 bases). Germline V gene data show CDR1 as KGHSH and CDR2 as LQKENI. This CDR3 comprises 16 residues. The ends were cut back, 3 bases at V and 1 base at J, with 15 bases in the middle. CDR3 in amino acids: CASSPLPGAANTEAFF. In DNA form, the CDR3 reads TGTGCCAGCTCACCTCTTCCCGGGGCGGCGAACACTGAAGCTTTCTTT.

The chain is built from TRBV12-3 or TRBV12-4 and TRBJ2-1; D is possibly TRBD2 (5 bases). This CDR3 contains 12 residues. Trimming shortened V by 8 bases and J by 7 bases, and 12 bases separated the two germline ends. The CDR3 bases are TGTGCCAGCCTTCAACTAGGGAATGAGCAGTTCTTC. This sequence encodes CASLQLGNEQFF.

This clonotype came up many times. The chain recombines TRBV2 with TRBJ1-6, with no clear D. CDR3 length equals 17 residues. Per the germline V gene, CDR1 is SNHLY and CDR2 is FYNNEI. Trimming stripped 4 bases from V and 1 base from J, with 14 bases between. The CDR3 nucleotides read TGTGCCAGCAGTGGTGGGCGGGGTGGGTCCTATAATTCACCCCTCCACTTT. Its translation is CASSGGRGGSYNSPLHF.

The chain links TRBV5-1 to TRBJ1-1, with D possibly TRBD1 on 5 matching bases. Germline V gene data show CDR1 as SGHRS and CDR2 as YFSETQ. Trimming took off 1 base at V and 10 bases at J, with 17 bases between the two ends. This CDR3 region has 14 residues. CDR3 amino acids: CASSLLVRGNGAFF. CDR3 sequence (DNA): TGCGCCAGCAGCTTGTTGGTTCGGGGGAATGGAGCTTTCTTT. Based on the CDR3 plus reference TRBV5-1 and TRBJ1-1, the full variable domain is KAGVTQTPRYLIKTRGQQVTLSCSPISGHRSVSWYQQTPGQGLQFLFEYFSETQRNKGNFPGRFSGRQFSNSRSEMNVSTLELGDSALYLCASSLLVRGNGAFFGQGTRLTVV.

The rearrangement uses TRBV2 and TRBJ2-7, with D possibly called TRBD1 or TRBD2 (5 bases each). V was clipped by 5 bases and J by 6 bases, with 17 bases between them. Germline CDR1 SNHLY, CDR2 FYNNEI. This CDR3 has 14 residues. The CDR3 reads CASSYWAEGSEQYF. CDR3 coding DNA: TGTGCCAGCAGTTATTGGGCTGAGGGGAGCGAGCAGTACTTC.